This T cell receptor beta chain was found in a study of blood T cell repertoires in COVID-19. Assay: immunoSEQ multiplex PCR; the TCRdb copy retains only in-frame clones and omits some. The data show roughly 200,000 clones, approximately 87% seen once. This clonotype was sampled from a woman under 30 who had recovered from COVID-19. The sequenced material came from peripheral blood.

In nucleotides, the CDR3 is TGCGCCAGCAGCCAAGATCGCTCCTACAATGAGCAGTTCTTC. This gives the protein CASSQDRSYNEQFF. The V and J genes are TRBV4-1 and TRBJ2-1; no clear D gene. The CDR3 has 14 residues. Per germline, CDR1 MGHRA and CDR2 YSYEKL. The V and J ends lost 0 bases and 0 bases respectively, with 3 bases between them.